This T cell receptor (beta chain) comes out of a study of ipilimumab plus nivolumab after autologous stem cell transplantation. Across the whole study: Median doses per patient: four to six ipilimumab, about eight nivolumab.

The trim removed 4 bases at V and 0 bases at J, leaving 15 bases unmatched. From germline, CDR1 is MGHRA and CDR2 YSYEKL. The CDR3 contains 19 residues. Ipilimumab, 1 mg/kg, started 14 to 28 days after autologous transplant. Dosing: nivolumab 3 mg/kg IV, weeks 1, 4, 7, 10, then every two weeks to week 26. Sequenced by immunoSEQ multiplex PCR; TCRdb stores in-frame clones only, minus some. The repertoire holds 13,000 to 15,000 clones, 65% to 80% seen once, with about 10% in the top ten. The rearrangement uses TRBV4-1 and TRBJ2-1; the match to TRBD1 covers 7 bases. The TCR comes from a male donor with primary mediastinal lymphoma. Sequenced here: PBMCs, sampled in a trial of ipilimumab plus nivolumab as post-transplant consolidation. CDR3 DNA: TGCGCCAGCAGCCGGGCCCGTCAAGGGGGCCAGAGCTCCTACAATGAGCAGTTCTTC. Translation: CASSRARQGGQSSYNEQFF.